These 6 T cell receptor beta chains were all obtained from the same sample, sequenced in a study of blood T cell repertoires in COVID-19. Data came from immunoSEQ multiplex PCR; TCRdb stores just in-frame clones and leaves some out. This sample carries approximately 97,000 clones, 87% of them seen once, and the ten largest clones take around 5%. Sequenced sample: peripheral blood. These receptors all come from a woman aged 45-60 years with COVID-19, enrolled during active disease.

The chain carries TRBV18 and TRBJ1-3; a possible D gene is TRBD1 (6 bases). This CDR3 is 15 amino acids long. The V end lost 0 bases, the J end lost 6 bases, and 12 bases lay between the germline ends. In germline, CDR1 is KGHSH, CDR2 LQKENI. CDR3 amino acids: CASSPPLTGSNTIYF. The CDR3 nucleotides are TGTGCCAGCTCACCACCGCTCACAGGGTCAAACACCATATATTTT.

The chain has TRBV7-9 and TRBJ2-5, with D perhaps TRBD2 (6 bases). V was clipped by 4 bases and J by 4 bases, with 13 bases between them. CDR1 and CDR2 from the germline V gene are SEHNR and FQNEAQ (reference sequence). The CDR3 consists of 14 residues. The CDR3 DNA reads as TGTGCCAGCAGCTGGGACTCCCCGCTAGAGACCCAGTACTTC. Amino acid sequence: CASSWDSPLETQYF.

For this clone: Other DNA sequences in the sample encode the same CDR3. The V gene is TRBV18, the J gene TRBJ1-1; D gene ambiguous. Germline values: CDR1 KGHSH, CDR2 LQKENI. This CDR3 contains 13 residues. V was trimmed by 0 bases and J by 1 base, leaving 3 bases between them. CDR3 protein: CASSPPGNTEAFF. DNA for the CDR3: TGTGCCAGCTCACCACCCGGGAACACTGAAGCTTTCTTT.

The genes are TRBV30 and TRBJ2-3, with 9 bases matching TRBD1. Trimming removed 2 bases from V and 9 bases from J; junction bases left unmatched: 3. CDR3 length equals 12 residues. Germline V gene lookup returns CDR1 GTSNPN and CDR2 SVGIG (reference sequence). The CDR3 DNA is TGTGCCTGGAGTCGGGACAGGGTCACGCAGTATTTT. Protein: CAWSRDRVTQYF.

The chain couples TRBV3-1 (or the pseudogene TRBV3-2) to TRBJ2-5; 11 positions match TRBD2. The CDR3 is 14 residues long. The germline CDR1 and CDR2 sequences are LGHDT and YNNKEL (reference sequence). The trim removed 1 base at V and 5 bases at J, leaving 0 bases unmatched. DNA for the CDR3: TGTGCCAGCAGCCAAGGACTAGCGGGGGAGACCCAGTACTTC. It is translated as CASSQGLAGETQYF.

The V gene is TRBV4-1, the J gene TRBJ2-2, with a possible D match to TRBD1 (5 bases). V gave up 6 bases and J gave up 6 bases, with 14 bases separating them. Germline CDR1 and CDR2: MGHRA and YSYEKL. CDR3 length: 14 residues. The CDR3 here is CASSQARGPGELFF. As DNA, the CDR3 is TGCGCCAGCAGTCAGGCTAGGGGTCCCGGGGAGCTGTTTTTT.